One sample yielded the 10 T cell receptor beta chains listed below, sequenced in a study of post-analysis software for immune sequencing data. No antigen is known for these receptors. The study, taken as a whole, reports: Several TRBV segments were more frequent in patients than controls; TRBV5-6, TRBV5-1 and TRBV20-1 belonged to this group.

The authors incorporated unique molecular identifiers into the TCR beta cDNA libraries. TCRdb redid the calling of the PCR reads with MiXCR, one entry per CDR3 protein. The profile shows about 570,000 distinct CDR3 sequences, around 31% of them singletons. Material for sequencing was blood. These receptors were taken from a girl aged 2 to 17 with multiple sclerosis.

This clonotype was detected only a few times. The chain carries TRBV6-6 and TRBJ1-2; TRBD1 aligns across 7 bases. Losses at the gene ends were 6 bases for V and 6 bases for J; bases not matched to a gene: 7. Germline CDR1 MNHNY, CDR2 SVGAGI (reference sequence). CDR3 length: 13 amino acids. The CDR3 nucleotides read TGTGCCAGCAGCACACAGGGGTTCGATGGCTACACCTTC. This translates into CASSTQGFDGYTF.

This sequence joins TRBV20-1 and TRBJ2-1; D not certain. This CDR3 spans 14 amino acids. Germline V gives CDR1 DFQATT, CDR2 SNEGSKA (reference sequence). V lost 5 bases, J lost 10 bases, and 21 bases lay in between. The CDR3 DNA is TGCAGTGCTCACCCGGCCCTCGCGGAAAGAGAGCAGTTCTTC. The encoded protein is CSAHPALAEREQFF.

The gene calls are TRBV7-9 and TRBJ1-2; the match to TRBD1 covers 7 bases. The J segment lost 4 bases and the V segment lost 5 bases, leaving 7 bases of the junction unmatched. This CDR3 is built from 14 residues. CDR1 and CDR2 (germline): SEHNR, FQNEAQ (reference sequence). DNA of the CDR3: TGTGCCAGCAGCCAGGGGGGTATCGGCTATGGCTACACCTTC. Protein product: CASSQGGIGYGYTF.

This clonotype came up once. This sequence joins TRBV7-2 and TRBJ2-3; 10 bases agree with TRBD2. CDR3 length equals 16 residues. CDR1 is SGHTA, CDR2 FQGNSA, per germline. The ends lost 0 bases at V and 2 bases at J; junction bases unmatched: 2. The CDR3 coding sequence is TGTGCCAGCAGCTTAGCTAGCGGGGGGTTCACAGATACGCAGTATTTT. Translation: CASSLASGGFTDTQYF. Looking up the rest from reference TRBV7-2 and TRBJ2-3 gives the full variable domain: GAGVSQSPSNKVTEKGKDVELRCDPISGHTALYWYRQSLGQGLEFLIYFQGNSAPDKSGLPSDRFSAERTGGSVSTLTIQRTQQEDSAVYLCASSLASGGFTDTQYFGPGTRLTVL.

This chain joins TRBV3-1 and TRBJ1-4; 8 bases line up with TRBD1. The CDR3 loop spans 16 amino acids. Unmatched junction bases numbered 8, after V lost 5 bases and J lost 3 bases. Germline lookup yields CDR1 LGHDT and CDR2 YNNKEL (reference sequence). As DNA, the CDR3 is TGTGCCAGCAGCTTTCGGACAGGGACGGCTAATGAAAAACTGTTTTTT. It translates to CASSFRTGTANEKLFF.

This clonotype was recorded a few times. J is TRBJ2-7 and V is TRBV13, with 10 bases that match TRBD1. The V gene end was trimmed by 5 bases and the J gene end by 2 bases; junction bases not matched to a gene: 9. This CDR3 is 16 amino acids long. Germline loops: CDR1 PRHDT, CDR2 FYEKMQ (reference sequence). The CDR3, as DNA: TGTGCCAGCAGCCGAACCCGGACAGGGGGGACCTACGAGCAGTACTTC. Amino acids: CASSRTRTGGTYEQYF.

There are a few counts of this clonotype. V is TRBV6-2 or TRBV6-3 and J is TRBJ2-1; 13 bases map to TRBD2. CDR1 is MNHEY and CDR2 is SVGEGT in the germline V gene. Germline trimming cut 6 bases from V and 7 bases from J; bases unmatched to any gene: 9. The CDR3 extends over 16 amino acids. The CDR3 reads CASREGGLAGRNEQFF. CDR3 bases: TGTGCCAGCAGAGAGGGGGGACTAGCGGGGAGGAATGAGCAGTTCTTC.

This chain links TRBV14 with TRBJ2-3; D remains ambiguous. This CDR3 spans 16 amino acids. Between the trimmed V and J ends, which lost 0 bases and 2 bases, there was a span of 12 bases. CDR1 and CDR2 from the germline V gene are SGHDN and FVKESK. The DNA of the CDR3 is TGTGCCAGCAGCCAAGATCGGATCAGACTCACAGATACGCAGTATTTT. This encodes CASSQDRIRLTDTQYF.

This chain joins TRBV4-1 and TRBJ1-4, with 8 bases that match TRBD1. Looked up from germline, CDR1 is MGHRA and CDR2 is YSYEKL. The CDR3 is 12 amino acids. V lost 5 bases to trimming and J lost 8 bases; unmatched junction nucleotides: 1. Here the CDR3 DNA reads TGCGCCAGCAGCGGGACAGGCGAAAAACTGTTTTTT. Its protein is CASSGTGEKLFF.

This chain connects TRBV5-1 to TRBJ1-1, with D tentatively TRBD1 (5 bases). The CDR3 contains 14 residues. V was trimmed by 4 bases and J by 2 bases, leaving 12 bases between them. Germline V lookup: CDR1 SGHRS, CDR2 YFSETQ. This CDR3 is CASSPGPANTEAFF. In DNA, the CDR3 is TGCGCCAGCAGCCCGGGGCCAGCCAACACTGAAGCTTTCTTT. Full variable domain (outside the CDR3, taken from reference TRBV5-1 and TRBJ1-1): KAGVTQTPRYLIKTRGQQVTLSCSPISGHRSVSWYQQTPGQGLQFLFEYFSETQRNKGNFPGRFSGRQFSNSRSEMNVSTLELGDSALYLCASSPGPANTEAFFGQGTRLTVV.